This TCR beta chain originates from a study of blood T cell repertoires in COVID-19. Across the whole study: PBMCs, B-cell-depleted T cells, or T cells were the source of the cDNA or gDNA that made up the material.

As regards this clone: The junction and the germline gene differ at one end; a read error may be behind it.

In the authors' methods: Estimation of nucleated cell counts relied on the amplification of reference gene primers. The table came from immunoSEQ multiplex PCR; TCRdb's copy has only in-frame clones and leaves some out. That table supplies the V and J calls and clone size; D and trimming were determined from the DNA. The repertoire holds around 100,000 clones, with roughly 84% as singletons. CDR3 length equals 13 residues. Looked up from germline, CDR1 is KGHDR and CDR2 is SFDVKD. The rearrangement uses TRBV24-1 and TRBJ1-2; 10 nucleotides align to TRBD1. The material sequenced was peripheral blood. This receptor was taken from a man between 60 and 75 years old with acute or convalescent COVID-19. The CDR3 nucleotides read TGTGCCACCGGTGACAGGGGGCAGGATGGCTACACCTTC. Its protein product is CATGDRGQDGYTF.